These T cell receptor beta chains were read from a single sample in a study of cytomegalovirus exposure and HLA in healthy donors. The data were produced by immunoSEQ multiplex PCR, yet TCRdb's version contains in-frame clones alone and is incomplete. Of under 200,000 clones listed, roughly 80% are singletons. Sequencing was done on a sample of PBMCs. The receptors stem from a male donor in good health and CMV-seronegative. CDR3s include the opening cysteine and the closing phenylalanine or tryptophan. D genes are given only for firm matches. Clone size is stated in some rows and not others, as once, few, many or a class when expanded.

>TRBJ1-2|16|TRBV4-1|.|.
CASSQSFQGRNYGYTF
TGCGCCAGCAGCCAAAGTTTCCAGGGCCGAAACTATGGCTACACCTTC
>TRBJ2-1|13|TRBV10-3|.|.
CAISELQDNEQFF
TGTGCCATCAGTGAGTTGCAGGACAATGAGCAGTTCTTC
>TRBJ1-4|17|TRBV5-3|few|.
CARSSNQGNVTNEKLFF
TGTGCCAGAAGCTCGAACCAGGGGAATGTAACTAATGAAAAACTGTTTTTT
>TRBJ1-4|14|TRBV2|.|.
CAGQTPGWSEKLFF
TGTGCCGGCCAGACCCCAGGGTGGAGCGAAAAACTGTTTTTT
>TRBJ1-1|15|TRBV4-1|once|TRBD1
CASSQSGTGFTEAFF
TGCGCCAGCAGCCAGTCCGGGACAGGGTTCACTGAAGCTTTCTTT
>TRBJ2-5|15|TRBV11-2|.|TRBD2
CASSFPLSGKETQYF
TGTGCCAGCAGCTTCCCCCTTAGCGGGAAGGAGACCCAGTACTTC
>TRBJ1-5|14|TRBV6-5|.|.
CASSYSFRDQPQHF
TGTGCCAGCAGTTACTCATTCAGGGATCAGCCCCAGCATTTT
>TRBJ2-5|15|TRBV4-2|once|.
CASSQDRGAQRTQYF
TGTGCCAGCAGCCAAGATCGGGGGGCCCAACGGACCCAGTACTTC
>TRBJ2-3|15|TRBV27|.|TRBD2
CASSLQRGSTDTQYF
TGTGCCAGCAGTTTGCAGCGGGGCAGCACAGATACGCAGTATTTT
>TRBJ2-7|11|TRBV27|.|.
CASSFASEQYF
TGTGCCAGCAGTTTCGCGTCCGAGCAGTACTTC
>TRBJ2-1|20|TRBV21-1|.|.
CASSKKLKLAGGSTYNEQFF
TGTGCCAGCAGCAAAAAGTTAAAACTAGCGGGAGGTTCGACCTACAATGAGCAGTTCTTC
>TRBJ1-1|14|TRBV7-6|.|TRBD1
CASSSGTGDTEAFF
TGTGCCAGCAGCTCAGGGACAGGGGACACTGAAGCTTTCTTT
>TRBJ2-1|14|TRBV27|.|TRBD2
CASSLAGVHYEQFF
TGTGCCAGCAGTCTAGCGGGAGTTCATTATGAGCAGTTCTTC